The rows below give T cell receptor beta chains drawn from one sample of a study of control samples from healthy donors and cancer patients. The repertoire was sequenced with immunoSEQ multiplex PCR; TCRdb's copy has only in-frame clones and lacks some. The sample holds under 150,000 clones, 87% seen once. Sequencing was done on a sample of blood. The receptors were sampled from a man in his forties in good health. Each CDR3 is given with its conserved first and last residue. D genes are given only for firm matches. Clone size is stated in some rows and not others, as once, few, many or a class when expanded.

v_call	d_call	clone_size	j_call	cdr3_aa	cdr3_nt
TRBV5-1	NA	NA	TRBJ1-1	CASSLRAGLNTEAFF	TGCGCCAGCAGCTTACGAGCAGGGCTGAACACTGAAGCTTTCTTT
TRBV11-2	NA	NA	TRBJ1-4	CASSLVVEKLFF	TGTGCCAGCAGCTTAGTTGTTGAAAAACTGTTTTTT
TRBV7-2	NA	NA	TRBJ1-5	CASSLEGKGQPQHF	TGTGCCAGCAGCTTAGAAGGGAAGGGGCAGCCCCAGCATTTT
TRBV7-2	TRBD2	NA	TRBJ2-3	CASSLGGGPRATDTQYF	TGTGCCAGCAGCCTAGGCGGGGGGCCTCGAGCCACAGATACGCAGTATTTT
TRBV3-1/TRBV3-2	TRBD1	few	TRBJ1-2	CASSPGTANYGYTF	TGTGCCAGCAGCCCGGGGACAGCTAACTATGGCTACACCTTC
TRBV7-2	NA	NA	TRBJ2-2	CASSPSHTSGELFF	TGTGCCAGCAGCCCCTCCCACACGTCCGGGGAGCTGTTTTTT
TRBV7-9	NA	NA	TRBJ2-7	CASSPGGEQYF	TGTGCCAGCAGCCCAGGTGGGGAGCAGTACTTC
TRBV19	NA	medium-sized	TRBJ1-1	CASSIGGITEAFF	TGTGCCAGTAGTATAGGAGGGATTACTGAAGCTTTCTTT
TRBV18	NA	NA	TRBJ2-5	CASSPRGALETQYF	TGTGCCAGCTCACCACGGGGCGCTTTGGAGACCCAGTACTTC
TRBV11-2	TRBD2	NA	TRBJ2-5	CASSQGLAEETQYF	TGTGCCAGCAGCCAAGGACTAGCGGAAGAGACCCAGTACTTC
TRBV7-2	TRBD1	NA	TRBJ2-3	CASSRLGQVVTDTQYF	TGTGCCAGCAGCCGCCTTGGACAGGTTGTGACAGATACGCAGTATTTT
TRBV7-2	NA	NA	TRBJ1-1	CASSPQGGLNTEAFF	TGTGCCAGCAGCCCACAGGGTGGGTTGAACACTGAAGCTTTCTTT
TRBV5-1	NA	once	TRBJ2-5	CASSAPDASGETQYF	TGCGCCAGCAGCGCGCCTGATGCCTCTGGGGAGACCCAGTACTTC
TRBV6-1	NA	NA	TRBJ2-2	CASSGEGPAVPGELFF	TGTGCCAGCAGTGGCGAGGGGCCCGCCGTTCCCGGGGAGCTGTTTTTT
TRBV29-1	TRBD1	NA	TRBJ2-5	CSVLRGGRETQYF	TGCAGCGTACTAAGAGGGGGCCGGGAGACCCAGTACTTC
TRBV4-3	NA	NA	TRBJ1-1	CASSQDWGTEAFF	TGCGCCAGCAGCCAGGACTGGGGGACTGAAGCTTTCTTT
TRBV5-6	NA	NA	TRBJ1-2	CASSLFSSSGNYGYTF	TGTGCCAGCAGCTTATTTTCCAGTTCCGGAAACTATGGCTACACCTTC
TRBV5-4	NA	NA	TRBJ1-1	CASSWEQNTEAFF	TGTGCCAGCAGCTGGGAACAGAACACTGAAGCTTTCTTT
TRBV24-1	NA	NA	TRBJ2-1	CATSDLSPGQYNEQFF	TGTGCCACCAGTGATTTGAGCCCCGGCCAATACAATGAGCAGTTCTTC
TRBV6-5	TRBD1	NA	TRBJ1-5	CASTRTGGDQPQHF	TGTGCCAGCACCCGGACAGGGGGCGATCAGCCCCAGCATTTT
TRBV10-1	NA	NA	TRBJ1-1	CASSTTRNTEAFF	TGCGCCAGCAGTACGACAAGGAACACTGAAGCTTTCTTT
TRBV2	NA	NA	TRBJ2-6	CASSETRVSGANVLTF	TGTGCCAGCAGTGAAACGAGGGTCTCTGGGGCCAACGTCCTGACTTTC
TRBV6-4	TRBD2	NA	TRBJ2-1	CASSDSGLAGGNEQFF	TGTGCCAGCAGTGACTCGGGACTAGCGGGGGGTAATGAGCAGTTCTTC
TRBV7-2	NA	NA	TRBJ1-2	CASTPPQGNYGYTF	TGTGCCAGCACCCCACCCCAGGGTAACTATGGCTACACCTTC
TRBV4-3	NA	NA	TRBJ2-2	CASSQDSTGELFF	TGCGCCAGCAGCCAAGACAGTACCGGGGAGCTGTTTTTT
TRBV14	NA	NA	TRBJ1-6	CASSQGLENSPLHF	TGTGCCAGCAGCCAAGGCCTGGAAAATTCACCCCTCCACTTT
TRBV5-4	NA	NA	TRBJ1-6	CASSLVGSTFHF	TGTGCCAGCAGCTTGGTCGGGTCAACCTTCCACTTT
TRBV5-6	NA	NA	TRBJ2-1	CASSLAPLVRRKGRNEQFF	TGTGCCAGCAGCTTAGCACCTTTGGTGAGGCGAAAGGGGCGGAATGAGCAGTTCTTC
TRBV28	NA	few	TRBJ1-5	CASSFWGNSNQPQHF	TGTGCCAGCAGTTTCTGGGGGAATAGCAATCAGCCCCAGCATTTT
TRBV24-1	NA	NA	TRBJ2-4	CATSDTNQGMGNIQYF	TGTGCCACCAGTGACACTAATCAGGGGATGGGAAACATTCAGTACTTC
TRBV5-1	TRBD1	NA	TRBJ1-2	CASSLGQGNYGYTF	TGCGCCAGCAGCCTGGGACAGGGAAACTATGGCTACACCTTC
TRBV7-2	NA	NA	TRBJ1-3	CASSPRPASNTIYF	TGTGCCAGCAGCCCCCGGCCGGCTAGCAACACCATATATTTT
TRBV6-5	NA	once	TRBJ2-7	CASGSGPFYEQYF	TGTGCCAGCGGGTCTGGACCCTTCTACGAGCAGTACTTC
TRBV7-9	TRBD2	NA	TRBJ2-5	CASSLGTSGGQETQYF	TGTGCCAGCAGCCTGGGGACTAGCGGGGGGCAAGAGACCCAGTACTTC
TRBV7-9	NA	NA	TRBJ2-7	CASSPSTGSEQYF	TGTGCCAGCAGCCCATCAACAGGGTCCGAGCAGTACTTC
TRBV5-3	NA	NA	TRBJ1-2	CARSFCCYRDFFGYTF	TGTGCCAGAAGCTTCTGCTGCTACAGGGATTTCTTCGGCTACACCTTC
TRBV4-3	TRBD1	NA	TRBJ2-7	CASSQKRGAGGYEQYF	TGCGCCAGCAGCCAAAAGAGAGGAGCAGGGGGCTACGAGCAGTACTTC
TRBV25-1	NA	NA	TRBJ2-7	CASSEFPGTTYEQYF	TGTGCCAGCAGTGAATTCCCAGGGACGACCTACGAGCAGTACTTC
TRBV5-1	TRBD1	NA	TRBJ1-1	CASSPVSGGETEAFF	TGCGCCAGCAGCCCGGTGTCAGGGGGGGAAACTGAAGCTTTCTTT
TRBV15	TRBD1	NA	TRBJ2-6	CATAGTGRVAGANVLTF	TGTGCCACCGCCGGGACAGGGAGAGTAGCTGGGGCCAACGTCCTGACTTTC
TRBV5-1	NA	NA	TRBJ2-2	CASSLVITGELFF	TGCGCCAGCAGCTTGGTAATAACCGGGGAGCTGTTTTTT
TRBV21-1	NA	once	TRBJ2-1	CASSQADNEQFF	TGTGCCAGCTCCCAAGCTGACAATGAGCAGTTCTTC
TRBV21-1	NA	NA	TRBJ1-1	CASSATFSGTGNTEAFF	TGTGCCAGCAGCGCGACTTTCTCCGGGACAGGGAACACTGAAGCTTTCTTT
TRBV15	NA	NA	TRBJ1-1	CATSRVRGMNTEAFF	TGTGCCACCAGCAGAGTCAGAGGGATGAACACTGAAGCTTTCTTT